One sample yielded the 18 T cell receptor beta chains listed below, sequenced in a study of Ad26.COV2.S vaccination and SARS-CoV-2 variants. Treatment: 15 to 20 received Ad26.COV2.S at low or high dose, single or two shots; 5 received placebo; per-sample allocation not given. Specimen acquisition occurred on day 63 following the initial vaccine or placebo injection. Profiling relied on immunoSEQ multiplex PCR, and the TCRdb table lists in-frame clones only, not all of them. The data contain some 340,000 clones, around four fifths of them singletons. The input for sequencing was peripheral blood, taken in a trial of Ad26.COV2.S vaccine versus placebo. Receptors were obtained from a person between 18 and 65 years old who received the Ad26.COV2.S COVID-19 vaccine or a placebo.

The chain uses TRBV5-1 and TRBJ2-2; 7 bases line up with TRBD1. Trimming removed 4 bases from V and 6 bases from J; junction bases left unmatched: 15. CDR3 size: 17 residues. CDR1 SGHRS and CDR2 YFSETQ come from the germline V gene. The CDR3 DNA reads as TGCGCCAGCAGCGGTTTTGGGGGACAGATGACGGCCGGGGAGCTGTTTTTT. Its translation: CASSGFGGQMTAGELFF.

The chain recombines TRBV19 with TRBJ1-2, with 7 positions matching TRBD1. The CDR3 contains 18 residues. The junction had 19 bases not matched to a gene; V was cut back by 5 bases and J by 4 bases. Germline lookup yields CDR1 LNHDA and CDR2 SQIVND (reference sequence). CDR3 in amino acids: CASSPPTGPIREGYGYTF. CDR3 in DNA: TGTGCCAGTAGTCCCCCGACAGGGCCCATCCGGGAAGGCTATGGCTACACCTTC.

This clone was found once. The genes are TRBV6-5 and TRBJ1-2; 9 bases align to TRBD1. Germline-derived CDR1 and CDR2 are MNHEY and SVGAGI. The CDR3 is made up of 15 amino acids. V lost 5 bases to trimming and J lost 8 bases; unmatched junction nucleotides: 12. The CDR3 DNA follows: TGTGCCAGCAGTCCCCCGGGACAGGGAGGACGGGGCTACACCTTC. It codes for CASSPPGQGGRGYTF.

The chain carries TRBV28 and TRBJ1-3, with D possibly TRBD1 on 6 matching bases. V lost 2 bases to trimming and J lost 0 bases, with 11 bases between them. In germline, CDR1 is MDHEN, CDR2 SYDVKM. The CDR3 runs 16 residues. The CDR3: CASSLAGAVSGNTIYF. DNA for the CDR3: TGTGCCAGCAGTTTAGCAGGGGCCGTCTCTGGAAACACCATATATTTT. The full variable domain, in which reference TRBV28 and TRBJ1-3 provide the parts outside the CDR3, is DVKVTQSSRYLVKRTGEKVFLECVQDMDHENMFWYRQDPGLGLRLIYFSYDVKMKEKGDIPEGYSVSREKKERFSLILESASTNQTSMYLCASSLAGAVSGNTIYFGEGSWLTVV.

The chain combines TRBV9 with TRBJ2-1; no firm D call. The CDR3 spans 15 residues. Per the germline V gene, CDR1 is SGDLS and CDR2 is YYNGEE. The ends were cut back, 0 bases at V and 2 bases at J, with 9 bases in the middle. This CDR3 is CASSVVPGPYNEQFF. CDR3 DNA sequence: TGTGCCAGCAGCGTAGTCCCCGGCCCCTACAATGAGCAGTTCTTC.

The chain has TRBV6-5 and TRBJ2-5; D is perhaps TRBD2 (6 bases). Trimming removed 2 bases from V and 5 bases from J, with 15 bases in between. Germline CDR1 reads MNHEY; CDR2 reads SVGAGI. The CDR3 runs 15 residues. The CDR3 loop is CASSYSPDGGETQYF. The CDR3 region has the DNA TGTGCCAGCAGTTACAGTCCGGACGGGGGTGAGACCCAGTACTTC.

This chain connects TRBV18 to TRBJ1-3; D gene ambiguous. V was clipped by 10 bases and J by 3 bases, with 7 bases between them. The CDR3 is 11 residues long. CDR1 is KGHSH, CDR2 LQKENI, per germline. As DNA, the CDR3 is TGTGCCACCTCGGATGGAAACACCATATATTTT. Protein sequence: CATSDGNTIYF.

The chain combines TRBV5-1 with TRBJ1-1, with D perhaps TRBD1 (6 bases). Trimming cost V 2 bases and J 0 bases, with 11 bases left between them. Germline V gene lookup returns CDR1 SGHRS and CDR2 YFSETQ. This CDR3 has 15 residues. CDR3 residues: CASSFLGGLNTEAFF. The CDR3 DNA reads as TGCGCCAGCAGCTTTTTAGGGGGGCTGAACACTGAAGCTTTCTTT.

The CDR3 DNA is TGTGCCACCAGCCCCCGGGGCGGGGCGAACACCGGGGAGCTGTTTTTT. Translation gives CATSPRGGANTGELFF. The gene calls are TRBV15 and TRBJ2-2, with a possible D match to TRBD2 (6 bases). The CDR3 contains 16 residues. The germline CDR1 and CDR2 sequences are LNHNV and YYDKDF (reference sequence). V lost 5 bases and J lost 0, with 13 bases in between.

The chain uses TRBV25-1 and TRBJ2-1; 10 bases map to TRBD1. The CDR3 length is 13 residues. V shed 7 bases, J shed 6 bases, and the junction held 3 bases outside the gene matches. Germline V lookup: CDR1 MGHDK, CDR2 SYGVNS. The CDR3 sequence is CASMGTGVNEQFF. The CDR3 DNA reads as TGTGCCAGCATGGGGACAGGGGTCAATGAGCAGTTCTTC.

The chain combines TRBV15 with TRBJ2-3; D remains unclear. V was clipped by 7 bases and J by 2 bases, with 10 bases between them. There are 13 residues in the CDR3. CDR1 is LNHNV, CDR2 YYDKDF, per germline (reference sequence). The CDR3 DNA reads TGTGCCACCACGAATCCTTACACAGATACGCAGTATTTT. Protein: CATTNPYTDTQYF. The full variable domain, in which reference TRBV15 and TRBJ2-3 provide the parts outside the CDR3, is DAMVIQNPRYQVTQFGKPVTLSCSQTLNHNVMYWYQQKSSQAPKLLFHYYDKDFNNEADTPDNFQSRRPNTSFCFLDIRSPGLGDTAMYLCATTNPYTDTQYFGPGTRLTVL.

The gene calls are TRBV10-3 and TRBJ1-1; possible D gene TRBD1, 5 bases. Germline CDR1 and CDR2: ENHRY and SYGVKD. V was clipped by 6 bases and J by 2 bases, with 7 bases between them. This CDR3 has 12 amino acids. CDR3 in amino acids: CAISGGNTEAFF. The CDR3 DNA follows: TGTGCCATCAGCGGGGGAAACACTGAAGCTTTCTTT.

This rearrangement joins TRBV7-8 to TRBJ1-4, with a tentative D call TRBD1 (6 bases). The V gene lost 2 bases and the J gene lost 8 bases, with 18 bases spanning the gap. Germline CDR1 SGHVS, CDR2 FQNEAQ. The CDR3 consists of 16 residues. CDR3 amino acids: CASSLTEAGVGEKLFF. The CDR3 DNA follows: TGTGCCAGCAGCTTAACGGAGGCAGGGGTAGGGGAAAAACTGTTTTTT.

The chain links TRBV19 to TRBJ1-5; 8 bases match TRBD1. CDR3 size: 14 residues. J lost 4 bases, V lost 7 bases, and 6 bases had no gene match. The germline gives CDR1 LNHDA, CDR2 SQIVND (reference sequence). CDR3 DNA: TGTGCCAGTAATGGACAGGGTTGGAATCAGCCCCAGCATTTT. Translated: CASNGQGWNQPQHF. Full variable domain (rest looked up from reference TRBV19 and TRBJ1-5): DGGITQSPKYLFRKEGQNVTLSCEQNLNHDAMYWYRQDPGQGLRLIYYSQIVNDFQKGDIAEGYSVSREKKESFPLTVTSAQKNPTAFYLCASNGQGWNQPQHFGDGTRLSIL.

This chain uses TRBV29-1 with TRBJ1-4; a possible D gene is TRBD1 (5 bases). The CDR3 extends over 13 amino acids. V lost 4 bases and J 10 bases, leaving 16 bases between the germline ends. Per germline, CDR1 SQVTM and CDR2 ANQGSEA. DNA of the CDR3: TGCAGCGTTGGAGGCGGGACCTCGGGAAAACTGTTTTTT. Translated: CSVGGGTSGKLFF.

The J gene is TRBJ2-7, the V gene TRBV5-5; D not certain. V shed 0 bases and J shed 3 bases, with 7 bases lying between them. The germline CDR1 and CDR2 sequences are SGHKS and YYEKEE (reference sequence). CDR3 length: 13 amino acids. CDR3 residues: CASSLDRNYEQYF. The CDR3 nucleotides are TGTGCCAGCAGCTTGGACCGGAACTACGAGCAGTACTTC.

The CDR3 loop reads CASSARQGTQETQYF. The CDR3 region has the DNA TGTGCCAGCAGCGCCAGACAGGGGACCCAAGAGACCCAGTACTTC. This sequence joins TRBV7-9 and TRBJ2-5; 8 bases agree with TRBD1. Germline V gives CDR1 SEHNR, CDR2 FQNEAQ (reference sequence). The junction had 6 bases not matched to a gene; V was cut back by 5 bases and J by 1 base. CDR3 length: 15 residues.

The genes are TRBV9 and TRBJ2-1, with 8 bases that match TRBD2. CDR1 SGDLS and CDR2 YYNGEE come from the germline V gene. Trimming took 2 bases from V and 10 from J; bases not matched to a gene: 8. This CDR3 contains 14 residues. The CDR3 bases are TGTGCCAGCAGCGTTCTCGGTCTAGCGGGCGAGCAGTTCTTC. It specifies CASSVLGLAGEQFF.